These 23 T cell receptor beta chains originate from one sample sequenced in a study of control samples from healthy donors and cancer patients. TCRdb's table, derived via immunoSEQ multiplex PCR, lists solely in-frame clones and lacks some. The repertoire holds 90,000 or so clones, 85% seen once, with approximately 20% in the top ten. The specimen sequenced was blood. These TCRs come from a man aged 30-40 years in good health.

The chain joins TRBV12-5 to TRBJ1-2; D uncertain. Germline lookup yields CDR1 LGHNT and CDR2 FRNRAP. V gave up 3 bases and J gave up 2 bases, with 4 bases separating them. CDR3 length: 12 residues. The CDR3 nucleotides read TGTGCTAGTGGTTTATGGAACTATGGCTACACCTTC. Translation: CASGLWNYGYTF.

The chain is built from TRBV2 and TRBJ2-1; possible D gene TRBD1, 6 bases. Germline lookup yields CDR1 SNHLY and CDR2 FYNNEI. Deletions cut 2 bases from V and 7 bases from J, with 12 bases between. The CDR3 extends over 14 amino acids. In DNA, the CDR3 is TGTGCCAGCAGTGAAACAGGGATAAAAAATGAGCAGTTCTTC. Amino acid sequence: CASSETGIKNEQFF.

The V and J genes are TRBV28 and TRBJ1-2, with TRBD1 matching over 7 bases. CDR3 length: 14 amino acids. Trimming removed 6 bases from V and 5 bases from J; junction bases left unmatched: 9. CDR1 is MDHEN, CDR2 SYDVKM, per germline. In DNA form, the CDR3 reads TGTGCCAGCAGATCGACAGGGCTCGTTTATGGCTACACCTTC. It specifies CASRSTGLVYGYTF.

In this sample, this clone turned up many times. The V call is TRBV15, the J call TRBJ1-6; no definite D call. The germline V gene encodes CDR1 LNHNV and CDR2 YYDKDF (reference sequence). CDR3 length equals 18 residues. The V and J ends lost 7 bases and 1 base respectively, with 20 bases between them. CDR3 sequence (DNA): TGTGCCACCACCCGGGGTTCGCGTTTGGGGTCCTATAATTCACCCCTCCACTTT. Its protein product is CATTRGSRLGSYNSPLHF.

The chain joins TRBV6-5 to TRBJ1-1, with D possibly matching TRBD1 (5 bases). The CDR3 is made up of 14 amino acids. Germline values: CDR1 MNHEY, CDR2 SVGAGI. V gave up 7 bases and J gave up 1 base, with 13 bases separating them. CDR3 sequence: CASTHQGPNTEAFF. The CDR3 region has the DNA TGTGCCAGCACGCATCAGGGTCCGAACACTGAAGCTTTCTTT.

This sequence joins TRBV7-6 and TRBJ1-5; 11 bases are shared with TRBD1. V lost 4 bases to trimming and J lost 7 bases; unmatched junction nucleotides: 6. The CDR3 spans 15 residues. The V gene's germline CDR1 is SGHVS and CDR2 FNYEAQ. The chain's CDR3 is CASSSGDRGDQPQHF. DNA for the CDR3: TGTGCCAGCAGCTCTGGGGACAGGGGGGACCAGCCCCAGCATTTT.

This clone was seen once. The gene calls are TRBV21-1 and TRBJ1-1. TRBV21-1 is a recognized pseudogene. The CDR3 has 13 amino acids. The CDR3 nucleotides are TGTGCCAGCAGCAAAGTTCCAGCGTCGGAAGCTTTCTTT. Its translation: CASSKVPASEAFF.

The rearrangement links TRBV18 to TRBJ1-2; the D is unclear. The CDR3 consists of 12 residues. The germline gives CDR1 KGHSH, CDR2 LQKENI. Trimming took 0 bases from V and 10 from J, leaving 9 bases between them. The CDR3 DNA is TGTGCCAGCTCACCACCGGCTGGGGACTACACCTTC. Residues: CASSPPAGDYTF.

The chain carries TRBV28 and TRBJ1-5; TRBD1 is a possible D gene (5 bases). The V end was cut by 4 bases, the J end by 4 bases, with 11 bases between. This CDR3 has 14 residues. Germline V gene data show CDR1 as MDHEN and CDR2 as SYDVKM. CDR3 sequence (DNA): TGTGCCAGCAGTTCCCCAGGGAAAAATCAGCCCCAGCATTTT. This gives the protein CASSSPGKNQPQHF.

The V gene is TRBV7-3, the J gene TRBJ1-1; 7 bases are a match to TRBD1. The junction had 4 bases not matched to a gene; V was cut back by 4 bases and J by 5 bases. The CDR3 has 13 residues. CDR1 and CDR2 from the germline V gene are SGHTA and FQGTGA. CDR3 in amino acids: CASSYRGGTEAFF. The CDR3 DNA reads as TGTGCCAGCAGCTACAGGGGCGGGACTGAAGCTTTCTTT.

This rearrangement joins TRBV19 to TRBJ1-5; 7 bases fit TRBD1. This CDR3 spans 15 amino acids. Germline-derived CDR1 and CDR2 are LNHDA and SQIVND (reference sequence). V shed 0 bases and J 7 bases; nucleotides not matched to a gene: 6. As DNA, the CDR3 is TGTGCCAGTAGTATAGATCAGGGGGAGGGCCAGCCCCAGCATTTT. Amino acids: CASSIDQGEGQPQHF.

This chain joins TRBV19 and TRBJ1-2; maybe TRBD1 (6 bases). Germline V gives CDR1 LNHDA, CDR2 SQIVND (reference sequence). This CDR3 has 14 residues. V was pared by 6 bases and J by 2 bases, with 13 bases between. Here the CDR3 reads CASRPLQGNYGYTF. The CDR3 DNA sequence: TGTGCCAGTAGACCCCTTCAGGGGAACTATGGCTACACCTTC.

This rearrangement joins TRBV7-8 to TRBJ1-4; D ambiguous. CDR1 is SGHVS and CDR2 is FQNEAQ in the germline V gene. This CDR3 region has 14 residues. V was shortened by 2 bases and J by 3 bases, with 7 bases between the two germline ends. The CDR3 region has the DNA TGTGCCAGCAGCTTACTGGCGTCTAATGAAAAACTGTTTTTT. Amino acid sequence: CASSLLASNEKLFF.

This rearrangement joins TRBV25-1 to TRBJ2-1, with 14 bases identical to TRBD2. V gave up 4 bases and J gave up 9 bases; unmatched junction bases: 11. CDR3 length equals 17 residues. Germline V CDR1 and CDR2: MGHDK, SYGVNS. CDR3 sequence (DNA): TGTGCCAGCAGTGGCCCTATCGGGACTAGCGGGGGTGGTGAGCAGTTCTTC. It encodes CASSGPIGTSGGGEQFF.

The J gene is TRBJ1-2, the V gene TRBV28, with D tentatively TRBD1 (5 bases). Trimming removed 3 bases at V and 7 bases at J, with 6 bases between. CDR1 and CDR2 from the germline V gene are MDHEN and SYDVKM. This CDR3 is 11 amino acids long. The CDR3 loop reads CASSLGRGYTF. The CDR3 nucleotides are TGTGCCAGCAGTTTGGGACGTGGCTACACCTTC.

The chain recombines TRBV6-5 with TRBJ1-1; D call uncertain. This CDR3 is built from 13 residues. Germline CDR1 MNHEY, CDR2 SVGAGI. The germline V and J ends were trimmed by 4 bases and 1 base, with 7 bases remaining between them. The DNA of the CDR3 is TGTGCCAGCAGTTGGGCGTCGAACACTGAAGCTTTCTTT. It translates to CASSWASNTEAFF.

V is TRBV3-1 (or the pseudogene TRBV3-2) and J is TRBJ1-2; D is perhaps TRBD1 (6 bases). The CDR3 runs 15 residues. V was cut by 3 bases and J by 4 bases, with 15 bases left in between. Germline values: CDR1 LGHDT, CDR2 YNNKEL (reference sequence). The CDR3 DNA reads as TGTGCCAGCAGCCAGCTAGCAGGGGCCGGCTATGGCTACACCTTC. Translation gives CASSQLAGAGYGYTF.

The chain couples TRBV6-5 to TRBJ1-1; D remains ambiguous. The V gene's germline CDR1 is MNHEY and CDR2 SVGAGI. The CDR3 contains 13 residues. Trimming shortened V by 5 bases and J by 1 base, and 8 bases separated the two germline ends. CDR3 DNA: TGTGCCAGCAGTCACCTAGAGAACACTGAAGCTTTCTTT. Residues: CASSHLENTEAFF.

This chain links TRBV18 with TRBJ2-1, with D unclear. V lost 4 bases, J lost 8 bases, and 9 bases lay in between. Germline V gene data show CDR1 as KGHSH and CDR2 as LQKENI. This CDR3 region has 12 residues. CDR3 sequence: CASSLARDEQFF. The CDR3 region has the DNA TGTGCCAGCTCACTCGCAAGAGATGAGCAGTTCTTC.

This clone has a count of ten or more. The genes are TRBV6-6 and TRBJ2-7; D ambiguous. V was clipped by 7 bases and J by 1 base, with 14 bases between them. The CDR3 length is 14 residues. CDR1 MNHNY and CDR2 SVGAGI come from the germline V gene (reference sequence). This chain's CDR3 is CASTTGWGSYEQYF. The CDR3 nucleotides read TGTGCCAGCACCACGGGTTGGGGTTCCTACGAGCAGTACTTC.

The V gene is TRBV15, the J gene TRBJ1-5, with no clear D. The CDR3 runs to 12 residues. In germline, CDR1 is LNHNV, CDR2 YYDKDF (reference sequence). V shed 0 bases and J shed 6 bases, with 3 bases lying between them. CDR3 in amino acids: CATSRDSQPQHF. The CDR3, as DNA: TGTGCCACCAGCAGAGATTCTCAGCCCCAGCATTTT.

This sequence joins TRBV6-1 and TRBJ1-1; no firm D call. Looked up from germline, CDR1 is MNHNS and CDR2 is SASEGT. Trimming pared 1 base from V and 0 bases from J, leaving 9 bases between. There are 15 residues in the CDR3. Here the CDR3 reads CASSEGGRMNTEAFF. The DNA of the CDR3 is TGTGCCAGCAGTGAAGGCGGCAGGATGAACACTGAAGCTTTCTTT.

V usage is TRBV10-3 and J usage is TRBJ1-4; 8 bases are shared with TRBD1. Trimming took 0 bases from V and 0 from J; bases not matched to a gene: 15. Per the germline V gene, CDR1 is ENHRY and CDR2 is SYGVKD. This CDR3 is built from 21 residues. The CDR3, as DNA: TGTGCCATCAGTGAGTCTTGGACTCGACAGGGGCGAATTGCAACTAATGAAAAACTGTTTTTT. Translating gives CAISESWTRQGRIATNEKLFF.